This T cell receptor beta chain is drawn from a study of shared clonotypes between healthy human individuals. Study results and caveats: An anticipated effect of sequencing depth on clonotype sharing among donors was recognized. Among several donors, about 5% of naive CD4 clonotypes were found in common.

The study enrolled healthy HIV-negative adults without recent acute infections or vaccinations as donors. CD4+ cells underwent separation, giving CD45RA+ naive and CD45RA-negative memory subsets. In the case of this clone: The antigen remains unidentified.

Assay used: immunoSEQ multiplex PCR; TCRdb lists only in-frame clones, some missing. The table has roughly 530,000 clones, 90% to 97% seen once. The sequence was collected from a woman aged 25 to 39 in good health. Sample: naive CD4+ T cells sorted from blood. Subset specified: CD45RA+ positively selected.

CDR3 nucleotide sequence: TGCGCCAGTCGAGAGGGACAGAGCTCCTACGAGCAGTACTTC. Protein: CASREGQSSYEQYF. The J gene is TRBJ2-7, the V gene TRBV23-1; 7 nucleotides line up with TRBD1. TRBV23-1 is classed as an ORF, of uncertain function. The CDR3 covers 14 residues. The V gene end was trimmed by 9 bases and the J gene end by 0 bases; junction bases not matched to a gene: 8.